These 13 T cell receptor beta chains were all obtained from the same sample, sequenced in a study of blood T cell repertoires in COVID-19. The assay was immunoSEQ multiplex PCR, and TCRdb's table has in-frame clones only and misses some. In the table there are 180,000 or so clones, 70% to 80% of which are singletons. The sample comprised PBMCs or T cells enriched from blood (not recorded which). These receptor sequences come from a man aged 55 to 70 who had been exposed to COVID-19.

J is TRBJ1-4 and V is TRBV19; possible D gene TRBD1, 5 bases. The V end lost 6 bases, the J end lost 8 bases, and 25 bases lay between the germline ends. Germline CDR1 is LNHDA and CDR2 is SQIVND (reference sequence). The CDR3 extends over 17 amino acids. The CDR3 nucleotides are TGTGCCAGTAGCACAGAGTTGGGGGGAGTGGTGGGCGAAAAACTGTTTTTT. Translated: CASSTELGGVVGEKLFF.

This clone was recorded a few times. The chain couples TRBV2 to TRBJ1-2, with D hard to call. CDR1 and CDR2 from the germline V gene are SNHLY and FYNNEI. This CDR3 is 15 amino acids long. Trimming took off 2 bases at V and 4 bases at J, with 14 bases between the two ends. For the CDR3, the DNA is TGTGCCAGCAGTGAAAGCGTCACTCTCGGCTATGGCTACACCTTC. This codes for CASSESVTLGYGYTF.

The rearrangement links TRBV27 to TRBJ2-7; 8 bases agree with TRBD2. The CDR3 is made up of 15 amino acids. Germline CDR1 MNHEY, CDR2 SMNVEV (reference sequence). With 6 bases clipped from V and 4 bases from J, the junction kept 11 bases outside the gene matches. The CDR3 sequence is CASRPAGGVTYEQYF. CDR3 coding DNA: TGTGCCAGCAGACCGGCCGGGGGGGTTACGTACGAGCAGTACTTC.

This chain links TRBV25-1 with TRBJ1-5, with D possibly TRBD1 on 6 matching bases. Germline V gene lookup returns CDR1 MGHDK and CDR2 SYGVNS. This CDR3 is 14 amino acids long. V lost 3 bases and J lost 5, with 11 bases in between. The CDR3 coding sequence is TGTGCCAGCAGTGAGACAGGACTCCATCAGCCCCAGCATTTT. Its translation: CASSETGLHQPQHF. Drawing the rest from reference TRBV25-1 and TRBJ1-5, the complete variable domain is EADIYQTPRYLVIGTGKKITLECSQTMGHDKMYWYQQDPGMELHLIHYSYGVNSTEKGDLSSESTVSRIRTEHFPLTLESARPSHTSQYLCASSETGLHQPQHFGDGTRLSIL.

This rearrangement joins TRBV11-3 to TRBJ2-5; 11 nucleotides align to TRBD2. The CDR3 runs 14 residues. The ends lost 5 bases at V and 5 bases at J; junction bases unmatched: 4. CDR1 is SGHNT and CDR2 is YENEEA in the germline V gene. The CDR3 loop is CASSTRTSGETQYF. CDR3 coding DNA: TGTGCCAGCAGCACCCGGACTAGCGGGGAGACCCAGTACTTC.

This clone has just a few counts. This chain links TRBV6-5 with TRBJ2-7; D is uncertain. Trimming stripped 3 bases from V and 6 bases from J, with 18 bases between. This CDR3 has 15 amino acids. Germline loops: CDR1 MNHEY, CDR2 SVGAGI. CDR3 in DNA: TGTGCCAGCAGTTATGCCACAGAACCCCCGCGCGAGCAGTACTTC. The encoded protein is CASSYATEPPREQYF.

The chain combines TRBV4-3 with TRBJ1-5; the D is unclear. V lost 0 bases and J lost 0, with 12 bases in between. CDR1 is LGHNA and CDR2 is YSLEER in the germline V gene. This CDR3 comprises 17 residues. The DNA of the CDR3 is TGCGCCAGCAGCCAAGATCTTTCGGGGTTTAGCAATCAGCCCCAGCATTTT. This codes for CASSQDLSGFSNQPQHF.

To note about this clone: The same CDR3 arises from other DNA sequences in this sample as well. V usage is TRBV7-8 and J usage is TRBJ1-1; D is possibly TRBD1 (5 bases). The germline V gene encodes CDR1 SGHVS and CDR2 FQNEAQ. The CDR3 length is 14 residues. V lost 5 bases and J lost 1, with 11 bases in between. CDR3 sequence: CASSLSTANTEAFF. As DNA, the CDR3 is TGTGCCAGCAGCCTATCGACAGCGAACACTGAAGCTTTCTTT.

V gene TRBV12-5 combines with J gene TRBJ2-1, with TRBD2 matching 7 bases. V shed 3 bases and J 7 bases; nucleotides not matched to a gene: 6. CDR1 and CDR2 from the germline V gene are LGHNT and FRNRAP. The CDR3 runs to 14 residues. In nucleotides, the CDR3 is TGTGCTAGTGGTTTCACGACTAGCTCTAATGAGCAGTTCTTC. Protein sequence: CASGFTTSSNEQFF.

The rearrangement uses TRBV28 and TRBJ1-1; possible D gene TRBD1, 6 bases. Trimming removed 10 bases at V and 4 bases at J, with 19 bases between. The CDR3 is 14 amino acids. Germline V gene sequence: CDR1 MDHEN, CDR2 SYDVKM. CDR3 amino acids: CATTRGGAGTEAFF. In DNA, the CDR3 is TGTGCCACCACTAGGGGGGGGGCAGGCACTGAAGCTTTCTTT.

This chain joins TRBV27 and TRBJ1-1; D unclear. Germline V gene lookup returns CDR1 MNHEY and CDR2 SMNVEV (reference sequence). The CDR3 has 16 residues. Trimming took 6 bases from V and 1 from J, leaving 18 bases between them. The CDR3 is CASSDSETGTNTEAFF. DNA of the CDR3: TGTGCCAGCAGCGACTCAGAGACGGGAACGAACACTGAAGCTTTCTTT.

The rearrangement uses TRBV10-3 and TRBJ2-5, with 10 bases matching TRBD2. The trim removed 4 bases at V and 4 bases at J, leaving 3 bases unmatched. CDR3 length: 14 residues. Per the germline V gene, CDR1 is ENHRY and CDR2 is SYGVKD. CDR3 nucleotides: TGTGCCATCAGTGGAACTAGCGGGATAGAGACCCAGTACTTC. It translates to CAISGTSGIETQYF.

The gene calls are TRBV2 and TRBJ1-5; TRBD1 agrees at 7 bases. The CDR3 length is 18 residues. Germline assignment: CDR1 SNHLY and CDR2 FYNNEI. V trimming: 3 bases; J trimming: 0 bases; junction bases outside the gene matches: 11. The CDR3 region has the DNA TGTGCCAGCAGTGAGACAGGGATTTCTTTTATTAGCAATCAGCCCCAGCATTTT. The encoded protein is CASSETGISFISNQPQHF.